Listed here are 22 T cell receptor beta chains from one sample, sequenced in a study of Tregs in tolerant kidney transplant recipients. The assay was immunoSEQ multiplex PCR, and TCRdb's table has in-frame clones only and misses some. Seen here are approximately 260,000 clones, 80% to 85% observed once, and the top ten hold about 0.68%. The sample taken for sequencing was CD4+ T cells from blood. The source of these receptors is a human donor in good health.

The chain has TRBV4-1 and TRBJ2-3; D unclear. Trimming left V 4 bases short and J 1 base short, with 12 bases between. This CDR3 has 15 amino acids. Per germline, CDR1 MGHRA and CDR2 YSYEKL. As DNA, the CDR3 is TGCGCCAGCAGCCCCGGAGTGGGCCGCACAGATACGCAGTATTTT. Protein: CASSPGVGRTDTQYF.

The chain couples TRBV18 to TRBJ1-4, with TRBD1 matching 10 bases. Germline loops: CDR1 KGHSH, CDR2 LQKENI. The CDR3 extends over 15 amino acids. The junction had 2 bases not matched to a gene; V was cut back by 3 bases and J by 4 bases. The CDR3 nucleotides read TGTGCCAGCTCACCCGACAGGGGGCGTAATGAAAAACTGTTTTTT. Protein product: CASSPDRGRNEKLFF.

The V gene is TRBV5-1, the J gene TRBJ2-3; 8 positions match TRBD2. Germline V gene data show CDR1 as SGHRS and CDR2 as YFSETQ. The V segment lost 0 bases and the J segment 0 bases; nucleotides outside the gene matches: 9. CDR3 length: 18 amino acids. CDR3 in amino acids: CASSLGSTSGYSTDTQYF. The DNA of the CDR3 is TGCGCCAGCAGCTTGGGCTCCACTAGCGGTTATAGCACAGATACGCAGTATTTT.

This clone showed up just a few times. The chain uses TRBV5-8 and TRBJ1-1; no firm D call. V dropped 4 bases and J dropped 4 bases, with 8 bases sitting between them. The CDR3 has 12 amino acids. Germline CDR1 reads SGHTS; CDR2 reads YDEGEE. The CDR3 loop reads CASSRSSTEAFF. CDR3 DNA: TGTGCCAGCAGCCGGAGCAGCACTGAAGCTTTCTTT.

The CDR3 reads CASSSTSWGQETQYF. Written as DNA, the CDR3 is TGTGCCAGCAGTTCAACGAGCTGGGGACAAGAGACCCAGTACTTC. The V and J genes are TRBV27 and TRBJ2-5; the D is unclear. Trimming cost V 4 bases and J 2 bases, with 14 bases left between them. Per the germline V gene, CDR1 is MNHEY and CDR2 is SMNVEV (reference sequence). The CDR3 extends over 15 amino acids.

In its sample, this clone was seen once. The chain recombines TRBV7-9 with TRBJ2-7; D is perhaps TRBD1 or TRBD2 (5 bases each). With 6 bases removed from V and 0 bases from J, the gap between germline ends came to 12 bases. Germline assignment: CDR1 SEHNR and CDR2 FQNEAQ (reference sequence). The CDR3 loop spans 14 amino acids. CDR3 in amino acids: CASSRGTHSYEQYF. DNA for the CDR3: TGTGCCAGCAGTCGGGGCACCCACTCCTACGAGCAGTACTTC.

J is TRBJ2-7 and V is TRBV30; 12 bases fit TRBD1. V shed 3 bases, J shed 0 bases, and the junction held 9 bases outside the gene matches. Per germline, CDR1 GTSNPN and CDR2 SVGIG (reference sequence). The CDR3 runs 17 residues. CDR3 DNA: TGTGCCTGGAGCCGGGACAGGGGGCTGTCCAACTCCTACGAGCAGTACTTC. This translates into CAWSRDRGLSNSYEQYF.

The chain has TRBV18 and TRBJ2-2, with D perhaps TRBD1 (5 bases). Trimming pared 4 bases from V and 4 bases from J, leaving 13 bases between. The CDR3 runs 15 residues. The V gene's germline CDR1 is KGHSH and CDR2 LQKENI. CDR3 amino acids: CASSLPTQGTGELFF. CDR3 nucleotide sequence: TGTGCCAGCTCACTGCCGACTCAGGGCACCGGGGAGCTGTTTTTT.

This chain connects TRBV6-5 to TRBJ2-3; a possible D gene is TRBD2 (5 bases). The CDR3 covers 14 residues. Germline V gene sequence: CDR1 MNHEY, CDR2 SVGAGI. The V end lost 3 bases, the J end lost 2 bases, and 9 bases lay between the germline ends. The CDR3 nucleotides are TGTGCCAGCAGTTATCGGGGTAACACAGATACGCAGTATTTT. It is translated as CASSYRGNTDTQYF.

There are a few counts of this clone. The V gene is TRBV15, the J gene TRBJ1-5; D gene unclear. Deletions cut 5 bases from V and 6 bases from J, with 11 bases between. CDR1 and CDR2 (germline): LNHNV, YYDKDF (reference sequence). The CDR3 covers 13 residues. The CDR3 region has the DNA TGTGCCACCAGCTTCCCCAGTAGTCAGCCCCAGCATTTT. This sequence encodes CATSFPSSQPQHF.

This clone was detected a few times. The chain combines TRBV30 with TRBJ1-5; D gene unclear. Germline loops: CDR1 GTSNPN, CDR2 SVGIG (reference sequence). There are 13 residues in the CDR3. The V end lost 1 base, the J end lost 0 bases, and 4 bases lay between the germline ends. The CDR3 sequence is CAWSDYSNQPQHF. The CDR3 nucleotides are TGTGCCTGGAGTGACTATAGCAATCAGCCCCAGCATTTT.

On this clone itself: The same CDR3 arises from other DNA sequences in this sample as well. This chain joins TRBV4-1 and TRBJ2-1; 9 bases map to TRBD2. The CDR3 is 16 residues long. Germline-derived CDR1 and CDR2 are MGHRA and YSYEKL. Trimming removed 4 bases from V and 6 bases from J; junction bases left unmatched: 10. The CDR3, as DNA: TGCGCCAGCAGCCCTGTCGGGCGGGGGGGCCCCAATGAGCAGTTCTTC. Translated: CASSPVGRGGPNEQFF.

This chain joins TRBV20-1 and TRBJ2-7, with TRBD2 as a possible D gene (6 bases). Germline V lookup: CDR1 DFQATT, CDR2 SNEGSKA (reference sequence). V shed 6 bases and J shed 9 bases, with 15 bases lying between them. The CDR3 runs 11 residues. In DNA, the CDR3 is TGCAGTGCGAGACTCCGGGACTTGCAGTACTTC. Translated: CSARLRDLQYF.

The V gene is TRBV11-1, the J gene TRBJ1-2; 9 bases align to TRBD1. The germline gives CDR1 SGHAT, CDR2 FQDESV (reference sequence). The J segment lost 7 bases and the V segment lost 5 bases, leaving 8 bases of the junction unmatched. The CDR3 consists of 14 residues. In DNA form, the CDR3 reads TGTGCCAGCAGCAAAATCACAGGGGGCGGTGGCTACACCTTC. Translating gives CASSKITGGGGYTF.

The chain is built from TRBV10-1 and TRBJ2-1; D assignment may be TRBD1 or TRBD2 (6 bases each). The CDR3 is made up of 14 amino acids. The V end lost 4 bases, the J end lost 5 bases, and 12 bases lay between the germline ends. Germline CDR1 reads WNHNN; CDR2 reads SYGVQD (reference sequence). In nucleotides, the CDR3 is TGCGCCAGCAGTGGGGGGGCCAGCGACAATGAGCAGTTCTTC. Translating it yields CASSGGASDNEQFF.

The V call is TRBV5-1, the J call TRBJ2-7; TRBD1 matches at 7 bases. The V segment lost 3 bases and the J segment 5 bases; nucleotides outside the gene matches: 11. CDR3 size: 15 residues. Germline CDR1 and CDR2: SGHRS and YFSETQ. CDR3 in DNA: TGCGCCAGCAGCTCAACGGGACAGTCATACGACGAGCAGTACTTC. Protein: CASSSTGQSYDEQYF.

The chain combines TRBV13 with TRBJ2-2; D not resolved. The CDR3 consists of 15 residues. Germline-derived CDR1 and CDR2 are PRHDT and FYEKMQ (reference sequence). Trimming took off 5 bases at V and 4 bases at J, with 14 bases between the two ends. The CDR3 sequence is CASSPQGVLTGELFF. The CDR3 nucleotides read TGTGCCAGCAGCCCCCAAGGCGTCCTCACCGGGGAGCTGTTTTTT.

The chain carries TRBV2 and TRBJ2-2, with D unclear. The CDR3 runs 15 residues. Per the germline V gene, CDR1 is SNHLY and CDR2 is FYNNEI. V lost 0 bases and J 4 bases, leaving 9 bases between the germline ends. CDR3 sequence (DNA): TGTGCCAGCAGTGAAGCCGTGCTCGGCACCGGGGAGCTGTTTTTT. It is translated as CASSEAVLGTGELFF.

The rearrangement joins TRBV10-1 to TRBJ2-1, with 7 positions matching TRBD2. The germline CDR1 and CDR2 sequences are WNHNN and SYGVQD (reference sequence). The V gene end was trimmed by 5 bases and the J gene end by 11 bases; junction bases not matched to a gene: 9. CDR3 size: 13 residues. The DNA of the CDR3 is TGCGCCAGCAGTACCCCGACTAGCTTTAAGCAGTTCTTC. It is translated as CASSTPTSFKQFF.

The chain joins TRBV5-1 to TRBJ2-3, with 10 bases matching TRBD2. This CDR3 contains 16 residues. V was pared by 2 bases and J by 5 bases, with 8 bases of the junction left unmatched. Germline V gene sequence: CDR1 SGHRS, CDR2 YFSETQ. CDR3 residues: CASSLLAGFRVDTQYF. The CDR3 coding sequence is TGCGCCAGCAGCTTACTAGCGGGGTTTCGGGTAGATACGCAGTATTTT.

This chain joins TRBV19 and TRBJ1-2, with D unresolved. The V end lost 5 bases, the J end lost 0 bases, and 4 bases lay between the germline ends. The CDR3 length is 12 residues. In germline, CDR1 is LNHDA, CDR2 SQIVND (reference sequence). This chain's CDR3 is CASSGTNYGYTF. The DNA of the CDR3 is TGTGCCAGTAGTGGAACTAACTATGGCTACACCTTC.

This chain uses TRBV5-1 with TRBJ1-1, with TRBD1 as a possible D gene (5 bases). Trimming cost V 0 bases and J 2 bases, with 14 bases left between them. The V gene's germline CDR1 is SGHRS and CDR2 YFSETQ. The CDR3 sequence is 16 residues long. The CDR3 here is CASSLDPSGLNTEAFF. In nucleotides, the CDR3 is TGCGCCAGCAGCTTGGACCCCTCGGGACTTAACACTGAAGCTTTCTTT.